This T cell receptor (beta chain) is from a study of CD8 T cells in Susac syndrome. On the study more broadly: Among sequenced Susac syndrome patients, more than five had active disease and eight or nine were in remission.

About 0.45 to 1 ug RNA was reverse transcribed with random hexamers. Via MiXCR, TCRdb re-called the immunoSEQ multiplex PCR reads, giving one row per CDR3 protein. The table records roughly 52,000 distinct CDR3 sequences, 95% of them present only once. The authors carried out high-throughput sequencing of TCR beta. They applied it to CD8+ and CD4+ T cells obtained from blood. The trim removed 2 bases at V and 3 bases at J, leaving 6 bases unmatched. The CDR3 totals 16 residues. Germline values: CDR1 MRHNA, CDR2 SNTAGT. Sequenced input: CD8+ T cells from PBMCs. The receptor's source is a human donor with Susac syndrome. The rearrangement links TRBV6-4 to TRBJ2-1, with 8 bases matching TRBD2. The CDR3 is CASSDGGSGDYNEQFF. The CDR3 bases are TGTGCCAGCAGTGACGGGGGTAGCGGGGACTACAATGAGCAGTTCTTC.